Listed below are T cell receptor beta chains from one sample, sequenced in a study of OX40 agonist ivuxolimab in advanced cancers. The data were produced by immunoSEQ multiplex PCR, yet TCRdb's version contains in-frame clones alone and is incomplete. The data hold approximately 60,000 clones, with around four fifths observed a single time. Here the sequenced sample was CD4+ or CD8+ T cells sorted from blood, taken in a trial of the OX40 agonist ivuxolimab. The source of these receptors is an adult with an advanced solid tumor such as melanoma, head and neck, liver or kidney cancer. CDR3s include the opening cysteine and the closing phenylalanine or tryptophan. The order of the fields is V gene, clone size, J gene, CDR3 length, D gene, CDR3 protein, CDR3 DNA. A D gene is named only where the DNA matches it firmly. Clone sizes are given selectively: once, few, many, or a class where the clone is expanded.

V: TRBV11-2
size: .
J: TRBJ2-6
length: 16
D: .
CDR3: CASSLGVGPGANVLTF
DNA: TGTGCCAGCAGCTTAGGAGTGGGCCCTGGGGCCAACGTCCTGACTTTC

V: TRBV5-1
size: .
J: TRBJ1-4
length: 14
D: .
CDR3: CASSWTVGGEKLFF
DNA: TGCGCCAGCAGCTGGACAGTGGGCGGCGAAAAACTGTTTTTT

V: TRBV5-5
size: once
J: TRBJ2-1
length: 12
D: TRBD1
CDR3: CASSPTGVEQFF
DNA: TGTGCCAGCAGCCCAACAGGGGTAGAGCAGTTCTTC

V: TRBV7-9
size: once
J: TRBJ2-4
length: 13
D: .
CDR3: CASRGPGKNIQYF
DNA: TGTGCCAGCCGGGGGCCAGGCAAAAACATTCAGTACTTC

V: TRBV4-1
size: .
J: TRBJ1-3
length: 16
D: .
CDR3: CASSHVRQSSGNTIYF
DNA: TGCGCCAGCAGCCACGTCCGACAGAGCTCTGGAAACACCATATATTTT

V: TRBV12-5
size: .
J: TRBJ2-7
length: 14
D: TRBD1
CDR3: CASGPRDRNYEQYF
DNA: TGTGCTAGTGGTCCAAGGGACAGGAACTACGAGCAGTACTTC

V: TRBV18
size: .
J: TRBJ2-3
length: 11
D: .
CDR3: CASSRTDTQYF
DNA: TGTGCCAGCTCAAGAACAGATACGCAGTATTTT

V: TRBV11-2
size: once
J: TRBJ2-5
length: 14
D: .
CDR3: CASSLGGVGETQYF
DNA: TGTGCCAGCAGCCTAGGGGGGGTCGGTGAGACCCAGTACTTC

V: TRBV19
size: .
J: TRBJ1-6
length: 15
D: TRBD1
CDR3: CASSPRQGGSSPLHF
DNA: TGTGCCAGTAGTCCCCGACAGGGTGGGAGTTCACCCCTCCACTTT

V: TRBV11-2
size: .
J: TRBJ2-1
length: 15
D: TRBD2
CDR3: CASSRLAGIYNEQFF
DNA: TGTGCCAGCAGCAGACTAGCGGGGATTTACAATGAGCAGTTCTTC

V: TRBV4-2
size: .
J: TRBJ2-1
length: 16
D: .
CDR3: CASSRTDLGSYNEQFF
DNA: TGTGCCAGCAGCCGTACAGACTTAGGCTCCTACAATGAGCAGTTCTTC

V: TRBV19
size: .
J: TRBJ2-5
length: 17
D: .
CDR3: CASAGQRFRFLGETQYF
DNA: TGTGCCAGTGCTGGACAGCGATTCCGTTTCTTAGGTGAGACCCAGTACTTC

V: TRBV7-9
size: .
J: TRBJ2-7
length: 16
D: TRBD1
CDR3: CASRQTGTGHSYEQYF
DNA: TGTGCCAGCAGACAAACCGGGACAGGGCACTCCTACGAGCAGTACTTC

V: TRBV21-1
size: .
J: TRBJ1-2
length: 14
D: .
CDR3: CASSKRFWGGGYTF
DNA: TGTGCCAGCAGCAAACGTTTCTGGGGGGGAGGCTACACCTTC

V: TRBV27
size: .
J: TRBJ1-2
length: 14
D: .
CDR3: CASSPRGGYYGYTF
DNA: TGTGCCAGCAGTCCGCGTGGAGGGTACTATGGCTACACCTTC

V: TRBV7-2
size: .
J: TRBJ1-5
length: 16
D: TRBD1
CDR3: CASSLSGGLPNQPQHF
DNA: TGTGCCAGCAGCTTATCAGGGGGCCTCCCCAATCAGCCCCAGCATTTT

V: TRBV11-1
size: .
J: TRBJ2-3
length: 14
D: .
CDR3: CASSLTDSTDTQYF
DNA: TGTGCCAGCAGCTTAACAGACAGCACAGATACGCAGTATTTT

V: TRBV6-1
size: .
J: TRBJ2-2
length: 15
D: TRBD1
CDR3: CASSEGTGWTGELFF
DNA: TGTGCCAGCAGTGAGGGGACAGGGTGGACCGGGGAGCTGTTTTTT

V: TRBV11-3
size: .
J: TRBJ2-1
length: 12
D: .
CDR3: CASSLVLGEQFF
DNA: TGTGCCAGCAGCTTAGTACTTGGAGAGCAGTTCTTC

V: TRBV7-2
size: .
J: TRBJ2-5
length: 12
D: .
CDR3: CASSLARETQYF
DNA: TGTGCCAGCAGCTTAGCTCGGGAGACCCAGTACTTC

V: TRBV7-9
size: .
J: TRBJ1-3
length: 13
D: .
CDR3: CASSGRQGTAIYF
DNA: TGTGCCAGCAGCGGAAGGCAGGGTACCGCCATATATTTT

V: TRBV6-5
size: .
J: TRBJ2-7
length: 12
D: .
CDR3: CASSPPRQGLYF
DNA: TGTGCCAGCAGCCCTCCTCGACAGGGACTGTACTTC

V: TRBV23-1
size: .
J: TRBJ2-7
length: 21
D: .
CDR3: CASSQVVPWQGVELPTYEQYF
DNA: TGCGCCAGCAGTCAAGTGGTTCCCTGGCAGGGAGTTGAATTGCCAACCTACGAGCAGTACTTC

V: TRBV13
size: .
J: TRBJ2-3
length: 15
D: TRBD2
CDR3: CASSPRLAGTDTQYF
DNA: TGTGCCAGCAGCCCGAGACTAGCGGGCACAGATACGCAGTATTTT

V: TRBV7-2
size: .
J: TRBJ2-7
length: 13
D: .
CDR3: CASSLWGVYEQYF
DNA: TGTGCCAGCAGCTTATGGGGTGTCTACGAGCAGTACTTC

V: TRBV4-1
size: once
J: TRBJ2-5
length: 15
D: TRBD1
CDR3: CASSHARDRGQTQYF
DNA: TGCGCCAGCAGCCATGCCCGGGACAGGGGGCAGACCCAGTACTTC

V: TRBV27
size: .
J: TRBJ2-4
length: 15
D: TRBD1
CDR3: CASSTPGGAKNIQYF
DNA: TGTGCCAGCAGTACCCCAGGGGGAGCCAAAAACATTCAGTACTTC

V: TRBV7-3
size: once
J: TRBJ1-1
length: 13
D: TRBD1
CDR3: CASSSDREAEAFF
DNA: TGTGCCAGCAGCAGCGACAGGGAGGCTGAAGCTTTCTTT

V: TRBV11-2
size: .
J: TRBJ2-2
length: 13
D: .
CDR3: CASSPGGDGELFF
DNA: TGTGCCAGCAGCCCCGGTGGGGACGGGGAGCTGTTTTTT

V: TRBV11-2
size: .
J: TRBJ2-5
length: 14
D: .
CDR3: CASSLDSLAETQYF
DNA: TGTGCCAGCAGCTTAGATAGTCTAGCTGAGACCCAGTACTTC

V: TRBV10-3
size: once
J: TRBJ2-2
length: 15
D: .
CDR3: CAISEGQGPTGELFF
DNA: TGTGCCATCAGTGAGGGTCAGGGTCCCACCGGGGAGCTGTTTTTT

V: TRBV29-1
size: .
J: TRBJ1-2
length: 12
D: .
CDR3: CSGGPFNYGYTF
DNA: TGCAGCGGGGGACCGTTTAACTATGGCTACACCTTC

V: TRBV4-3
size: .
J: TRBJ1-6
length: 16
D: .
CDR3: CASSAGASSYNSPLHF
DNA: TGCGCCAGCAGCGCCGGAGCGAGCTCCTATAATTCACCCCTCCACTTT

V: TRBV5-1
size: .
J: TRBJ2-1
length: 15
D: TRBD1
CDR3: CASSGTGGYGDEQFF
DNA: TGCGCCAGCAGCGGAACAGGGGGGTACGGCGATGAGCAGTTCTTC

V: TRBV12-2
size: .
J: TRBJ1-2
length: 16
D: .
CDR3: CASRSGRDTRAYGYTF
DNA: TGTGCAAGTCGCTCCGGCCGGGACACCAGGGCCTATGGCTACACCTTC

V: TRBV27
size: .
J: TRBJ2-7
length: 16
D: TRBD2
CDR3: CASSLAGLAGANEQYF
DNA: TGTGCCAGCAGTTTGGCGGGACTAGCGGGAGCGAACGAGCAGTACTTC

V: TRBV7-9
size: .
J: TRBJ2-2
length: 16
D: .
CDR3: CASSARGGFGTGELFF
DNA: TGTGCCAGCAGCGCGAGAGGAGGGTTTGGCACCGGGGAGCTGTTTTTT

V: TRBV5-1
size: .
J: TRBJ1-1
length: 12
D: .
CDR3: CASSLGGEEAFF
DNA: TGCGCCAGCAGCTTGGGTGGGGAGGAAGCTTTCTTT

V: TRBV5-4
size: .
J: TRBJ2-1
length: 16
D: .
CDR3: CASSRGAESSYNEQFF
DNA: TGTGCCAGCAGCCGAGGAGCGGAGAGCTCCTACAATGAGCAGTTCTTC

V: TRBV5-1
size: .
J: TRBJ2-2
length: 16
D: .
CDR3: CASSFLGQELSGELFF
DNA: TGCGCCAGCAGCTTCCTGGGGCAGGAATTATCCGGGGAGCTGTTTTTT

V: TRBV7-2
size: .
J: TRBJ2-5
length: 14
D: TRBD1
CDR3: CASSSGQGRETQYF
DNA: TGTGCCAGCAGCTCGGGACAGGGACGGGAGACCCAGTACTTC

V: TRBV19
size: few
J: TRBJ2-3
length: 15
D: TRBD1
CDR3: CASTPGQGVTDTQYF
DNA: TGTGCCAGTACACCGGGACAGGGGGTTACAGATACGCAGTATTTT

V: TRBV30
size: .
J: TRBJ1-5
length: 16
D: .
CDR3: CAWSVGVSDGNQPQHF
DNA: TGTGCCTGGAGTGTAGGTGTATCGGACGGGAATCAGCCCCAGCATTTT

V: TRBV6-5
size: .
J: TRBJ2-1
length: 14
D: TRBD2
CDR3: CASSDSGKYNEQFF
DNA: TGTGCCAGCAGTGATAGCGGGAAGTACAATGAGCAGTTCTTC

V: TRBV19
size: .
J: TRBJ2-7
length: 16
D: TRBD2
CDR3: CASSINGGTSVYEQYF
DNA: TGTGCCAGTAGTATAAATGGGGGGACTAGCGTGTACGAGCAGTACTTC

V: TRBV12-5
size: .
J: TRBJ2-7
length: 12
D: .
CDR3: CASGLPPGEQYF
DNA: TGTGCTAGTGGTTTGCCTCCGGGAGAGCAGTACTTC

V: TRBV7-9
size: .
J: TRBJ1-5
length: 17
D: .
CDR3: CASSLIFEQGRGQPQHF
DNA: TGTGCCAGCAGCTTAATTTTCGAGCAGGGGAGGGGTCAGCCCCAGCATTTT

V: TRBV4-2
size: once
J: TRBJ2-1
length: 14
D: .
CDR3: CASSQELAYNEQFF
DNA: TGTGCCAGCAGCCAAGAACTAGCCTACAATGAGCAGTTCTTC

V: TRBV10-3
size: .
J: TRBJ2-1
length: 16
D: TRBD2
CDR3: CAIRPGTSGSRNEQFF
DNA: TGTGCCATCAGGCCAGGGACTAGCGGGAGCCGGAATGAGCAGTTCTTC

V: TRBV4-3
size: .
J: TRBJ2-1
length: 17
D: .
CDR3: CASSRSEGLSSYNEQFF
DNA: TGCGCCAGCAGCCGGTCTGAGGGGCTTAGCTCCTACAATGAGCAGTTCTTC

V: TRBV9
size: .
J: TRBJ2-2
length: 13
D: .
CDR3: CASSNRPTGELFF
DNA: TGTGCCAGCAGCAACCGACCGACCGGGGAGCTGTTTTTT

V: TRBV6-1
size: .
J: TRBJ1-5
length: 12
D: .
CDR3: CASMNLNQPQHF
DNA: TGTGCCAGCATGAACTTAAATCAGCCCCAGCATTTT

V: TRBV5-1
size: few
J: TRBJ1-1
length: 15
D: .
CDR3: CASSFGGGRYTEAFF
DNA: TGCGCCAGCAGCTTTGGGGGTGGCCGGTACACTGAAGCTTTCTTT

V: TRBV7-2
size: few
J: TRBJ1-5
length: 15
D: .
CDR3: CASSKFRDSNQPQHF
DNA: TGTGCCAGCAGCAAGTTCCGGGACAGCAATCAGCCCCAGCATTTT

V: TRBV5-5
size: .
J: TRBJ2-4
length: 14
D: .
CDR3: CASSLEAGANIQYF
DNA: TGTGCCAGCAGCTTGGAGGCCGGGGCAAACATTCAGTACTTC

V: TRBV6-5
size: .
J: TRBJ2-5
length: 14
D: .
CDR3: CASSRQASQETQYF
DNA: TGTGCCAGCAGTAGACAGGCCTCTCAAGAGACCCAGTACTTC

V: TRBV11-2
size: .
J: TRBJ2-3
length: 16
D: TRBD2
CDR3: CASSFPRGSRTDTQYF
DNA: TGTGCCAGCAGCTTCCCGCGGGGGAGCCGCACAGATACGCAGTATTTT

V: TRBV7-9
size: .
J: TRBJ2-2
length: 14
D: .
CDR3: CASSFSQNTGELFF
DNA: TGTGCCAGCAGCTTCAGCCAGAACACCGGGGAGCTGTTTTTT

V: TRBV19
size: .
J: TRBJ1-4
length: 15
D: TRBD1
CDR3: CATTDRGATNEKLFF
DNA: TGTGCCACCACGGACAGGGGAGCAACTAATGAAAAACTGTTTTTT

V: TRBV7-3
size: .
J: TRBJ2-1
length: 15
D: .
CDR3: CASSLDPQAYNEQFF
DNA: TGTGCCAGCAGCTTAGACCCTCAGGCGTACAATGAGCAGTTCTTC